This TCR beta chain was identified during a study of blood T cell repertoires in COVID-19. Trimming took 7 bases from V and 4 from J; bases not matched to a gene: 9. This CDR3 region has 14 residues. Per germline, CDR1 LNHDA and CDR2 SQIVND (reference sequence). TCRdb's copy holds only in-frame clones and misses some; the assay was immunoSEQ multiplex PCR. The data hold a few hundred thousand clones, with 70% to 90% observed a single time. Sequencing used peripheral blood. The source is a middle-aged man with acute or convalescent COVID-19. This sequence joins TRBV19 and TRBJ1-1; TRBD1 aligns across 7 bases. CDR3 nucleotides: TGTGCCAGTACCCTAATGACAGGGACCACTGAAGCTTTCTTT. Residues: CASTLMTGTTEAFF.